The 26 T cell receptor beta chains below were found in one sample sequenced in a study of cytomegalovirus exposure and HLA in healthy donors. PCR used 60 Vbeta primers and 13 Jbeta primers. Some clones are missing from TCRdb's copy, which holds only in-frame ones; the method was immunoSEQ multiplex PCR. The sample contains over 150,000 clones, 75% of which appear only once. Sequencing used PBMCs. Every receptor here comes from a male donor in good health and CMV-seronegative.

The chain combines TRBV5-5 with TRBJ1-2, with TRBD1 matching over 7 bases. The CDR3 length is 15 residues. The ends lost 0 bases at V and 8 bases at J; junction bases unmatched: 10. Germline V gene data show CDR1 as SGHKS and CDR2 as YYEKEE (reference sequence). DNA of the CDR3: TGTGCCAGCAGCTTGGCCGATGAGGGGGCTGAGGGCTACACCTTC. Its protein is CASSLADEGAEGYTF.

The V call is TRBV27, the J call TRBJ2-2; TRBD2 agrees at 11 bases. Germline assignment: CDR1 MNHEY and CDR2 SMNVEV (reference sequence). This CDR3 is built from 18 residues. With 3 bases clipped from V and 10 bases from J, the junction kept 16 bases outside the gene matches. This chain's CDR3 is CASSFLRSLAGGTPELFF. The CDR3 DNA sequence: TGTGCCAGCAGTTTCCTCAGGTCGCTAGCGGGAGGTACGCCGGAGCTGTTTTTT.

The chain couples TRBV4-2 to TRBJ2-5; 8 nucleotides match TRBD2. The V gene end was trimmed by 1 base and the J gene end by 5 bases; junction bases not matched to a gene: 6. Germline CDR1 is LGHNA and CDR2 is YNFKEQ. The length of the CDR3 is 15 residues. The CDR3 loop is CASSQVSGAGETQYF. The DNA for the CDR3 is TGTGCCAGCAGCCAAGTTAGCGGGGCGGGTGAGACCCAGTACTTC.

The CDR3 DNA reads TGCGCCAGCAGCTTGGCGGGACAGGGGTTATGGGATACGCAGTATTTT. It specifies CASSLAGQGLWDTQYF. This chain connects TRBV5-1 to TRBJ2-3, with 10 positions matching TRBD1. Germline V CDR1 and CDR2: SGHRS, YFSETQ. CDR3 size: 16 residues. After removal of 0 bases from V and 6 bases from J, the junction contained 7 bases not matched to a gene.

This rearrangement joins TRBV11-2 to TRBJ2-1; 12 positions match TRBD2. Germline V CDR1 and CDR2: SGHAT, FQNNGV. J lost 4 bases, V lost 5 bases, and 3 bases had no gene match. The CDR3 has 15 amino acids. The CDR3 nucleotides are TGTGCCAGCAGCCAAACTAGCGGGGGGTACAATGAGCAGTTCTTC. Residues: CASSQTSGGYNEQFF.

This clone was seen more than once but under ten times. The CDR3 here is CASSPGQGAYEQYF. The CDR3 DNA follows: TGTGCCAGCAGCCCGGGACAGGGGGCGTACGAGCAGTACTTC. The J gene is TRBJ2-7, the V gene TRBV9; 12 nucleotides align to TRBD1. Trimming took 4 bases from V and 4 from J; bases not matched to a gene: 3. The germline gives CDR1 SGDLS, CDR2 YYNGEE. The CDR3 contains 14 residues.

The chain recombines TRBV2 with TRBJ1-2; D gene unclear. The length of the CDR3 is 15 residues. Deletions cut 4 bases from V and 7 bases from J, with 19 bases between. The germline gives CDR1 SNHLY, CDR2 FYNNEI. The CDR3 is CASSGRGPGTLGYTF. The CDR3, as DNA: TGTGCCAGCAGTGGGAGAGGGCCCGGTACTCTTGGCTACACCTTC.

The CDR3 sequence: CASSEWGRGAQPQHF. CDR3 sequence (DNA): TGTGCCAGCAGTGAATGGGGAAGGGGCGCTCAGCCCCAGCATTTT. The chain recombines TRBV2 with TRBJ1-5, with a tentative D call TRBD1 (5 bases). Per the germline V gene, CDR1 is SNHLY and CDR2 is FYNNEI. V shed 2 bases and J shed 6 bases, with 14 bases lying between them. The CDR3 is made up of 15 amino acids.

The V call is TRBV7-2, the J call TRBJ1-2; maybe TRBD1 (5 bases). Trimming removed 1 base from V and 4 bases from J, with 7 bases in between. CDR1 is SGHTA and CDR2 is FQGNSA in the germline V gene. CDR3 length: 13 amino acids. CDR3 coding DNA: TGTGCCAGCAGCTTAGGCCAGGGCTATGGCTACACCTTC. Protein: CASSLGQGYGYTF.

The chain uses TRBV19 and TRBJ1-1; D might be TRBD1 (5 bases). Trimming shortened V by 9 bases and J by 2 bases, and 13 bases separated the two germline ends. The length of the CDR3 is 13 residues. Germline values: CDR1 LNHDA, CDR2 SQIVND (reference sequence). The CDR3 bases are TGTGCCAGCTCGGAACAGGTCAACACTGAAGCTTTCTTT. Protein product: CASSEQVNTEAFF.

This chain connects TRBV4-2 to TRBJ2-1, with 7 nucleotides matching TRBD2. Germline lookup yields CDR1 LGHNA and CDR2 YNFKEQ. The CDR3 totals 17 residues. V trimming: 4 bases; J trimming: 0 bases; junction bases outside the gene matches: 9. CDR3 amino acids: CASSPFSGWSSYNEQFF. CDR3 bases: TGTGCCAGCAGCCCCTTTAGCGGGTGGAGCTCCTACAATGAGCAGTTCTTC.

The chain joins TRBV5-1 to TRBJ1-2, with 11 bases fitting TRBD1. The junction had 6 bases not matched to a gene; V was cut back by 4 bases and J by 13 bases. The length of the CDR3 is 12 residues. CDR1 is SGHRS, CDR2 YFSETQ, per germline. The CDR3 region is CASSRDRGASTF. In DNA form, the CDR3 reads TGCGCCAGCAGCCGGGACAGGGGGGCCTCCACCTTC.

CDR3 sequence: CASSTDRGTKNIQYF. The CDR3 DNA reads as TGCGCCAGCAGCACGGACAGGGGAACCAAAAACATTCAGTACTTC. The chain is built from TRBV5-1 and TRBJ2-4; 9 bases map to TRBD1. CDR3 size: 15 residues. The V gene's germline CDR1 is SGHRS and CDR2 YFSETQ. With V trimmed by 4 bases and J by 2 bases, 4 bases remained unmatched.

This sequence joins TRBV14 and TRBJ1-1, with D possibly being TRBD1 (5 bases). The CDR3 spans 15 residues. CDR1 and CDR2 (germline): SGHDN, FVKESK. Trimming took 1 base from V and 0 from J, leaving 9 bases between them. The CDR3 region is CASSQVGHVNTEAFF. In nucleotides, the CDR3 is TGTGCCAGCAGCCAAGTAGGACACGTGAACACTGAAGCTTTCTTT.

This clone was picked up one time. The chain carries TRBV13 and TRBJ2-3; the D gene is possibly TRBD1 (5 bases). The CDR3 covers 13 residues. V lost 6 bases and J lost 1, with 8 bases in between. Looked up from germline, CDR1 is PRHDT and CDR2 is FYEKMQ (reference sequence). CDR3 nucleotide sequence: TGTGCCAGCAGTCGACAGCGCACAGATACGCAGTATTTT. Translated: CASSRQRTDTQYF.

The rearrangement joins TRBV7-2 to TRBJ2-1, with 10 bases fitting TRBD2. This CDR3 has 13 amino acids. Trimming at V came to 6 bases and at J to 6 bases, leaving 2 bases not matched to a gene. Looked up from germline, CDR1 is SGHTA and CDR2 is FQGNSA. CDR3 protein: CASSWTSGNEQFF. The CDR3 DNA follows: TGTGCCAGCAGTTGGACTAGCGGCAATGAGCAGTTCTTC. Full variable domain (rest looked up from reference TRBV7-2 and TRBJ2-1): GAGVSQSPSNKVTEKGKDVELRCDPISGHTALYWYRQSLGQGLEFLIYFQGNSAPDKSGLPSDRFSAERTGGSVSTLTIQRTQQEDSAVYLCASSWTSGNEQFFGPGTRLTVL.

This clone was recorded only once. The chain links TRBV4-1 to TRBJ1-1, with unresolved D. Looked up from germline, CDR1 is MGHRA and CDR2 is YSYEKL. The V gene lost 4 bases and the J gene lost 6 bases, with 9 bases spanning the gap. CDR3 length: 12 amino acids. CDR3 sequence (DNA): TGCGCCAGCAGCCCCTCCACGGCTGAAGCTTTCTTT. This translates into CASSPSTAEAFF.

The chain links TRBV6-4 to TRBJ2-3; TRBD2 might be the D (5 bases). CDR1 and CDR2 from the germline V gene are MRHNA and SNTAGT. The V and J ends lost 4 bases and 1 base respectively, with 6 bases between them. CDR3 length equals 13 residues. CDR3 sequence (DNA): TGTGCCAGCAGTGGGCGGGGCACAGATACGCAGTATTTT. This encodes CASSGRGTDTQYF.

This clone was counted between two and nine times. This chain connects TRBV4-3 to TRBJ2-4; possibly TRBD2 for D (6 bases). The germline V and J ends were trimmed by 0 bases and 0 bases, with 12 bases remaining between them. Germline lookup yields CDR1 LGHNA and CDR2 YSLEER. This CDR3 region has 17 residues. The CDR3 here is CASSQDLMRGAKNIQYF. In nucleotides, the CDR3 is TGCGCCAGCAGCCAAGATCTCATGCGGGGAGCCAAAAACATTCAGTACTTC.

V is TRBV21-1 and J is TRBJ1-2; the D call TRBD1 from the table was never checked on the DNA. TRBV21-1 is a known pseudogene. The CDR3 extends over 19 amino acids. The CDR3 bases are TGTGCCAGCAGCAAAGTGGGTGGGGCGGCCAGAACTTCTAACTATGGCTACACCTTC. Its translation: CASSKVGGAARTSNYGYTF.

The genes are TRBV20-1 and TRBJ2-7, with D tentatively TRBD2 (5 bases). The germline CDR1 and CDR2 sequences are DFQATT and SNEGSKA (reference sequence). CDR3 size: 11 residues. Trimming stripped 6 bases from V and 7 bases from J, with 13 bases between. The CDR3 DNA sequence: TGCAGTGCCCGACTACCACGGGAGCAGTACTTC. This sequence encodes CSARLPREQYF.

The rearrangement joins TRBV28 to TRBJ2-7, with D maybe TRBD2 (5 bases). Trimming took 8 bases from V and 1 from J, leaving 18 bases between them. The CDR3 extends over 15 amino acids. CDR1 MDHEN and CDR2 SYDVKM come from the germline V gene. In nucleotides, the CDR3 is TGTGCCAGCGGCTCCTTGGGCGGCGGGTCCTACGAGCAGTACTTC. The encoded protein is CASGSLGGGSYEQYF.

The chain has TRBV6-6 and TRBJ2-2, with 8 bases fitting TRBD1. Germline-derived CDR1 and CDR2 are MNHNY and SVGAGI (reference sequence). The CDR3 length is 15 residues. V lost 4 bases and J lost 4; bases outside the gene matches: 5. Here the CDR3 DNA reads TGTGCCAGCAGTTCGACAGGGGCGTCCACCGGGGAGCTGTTTTTT. Translating gives CASSSTGASTGELFF.

The rearrangement links TRBV5-1 to TRBJ2-5, with TRBD1 identical over 8 bases. Germline V lookup: CDR1 SGHRS, CDR2 YFSETQ. This CDR3 spans 15 amino acids. V lost 0 bases, J lost 2 bases, and 3 bases stayed unmatched. The CDR3 protein is CASSLEGQAQETQYF. The CDR3 bases are TGCGCCAGCAGCTTGGAGGGACAGGCGCAAGAGACCCAGTACTTC.

The chain carries TRBV18 and TRBJ2-1; perhaps TRBD1 as D (6 bases). This CDR3 contains 14 residues. V lost 2 bases and J 6 bases, leaving 11 bases between the germline ends. Germline CDR1 is KGHSH and CDR2 is LQKENI. The DNA of the CDR3 is TGTGCCAGCTCACCAAACGAGGGGGTCAATGAGCAGTTCTTC. It specifies CASSPNEGVNEQFF.

V and J are TRBV5-8 and TRBJ2-7; a weak D match, TRBD2 (5 bases). The CDR3 is 13 residues long. CDR1 SGHTS and CDR2 YDEGEE come from the germline V gene. Trimming took off 0 bases at V and 2 bases at J, with 6 bases between the two ends. The CDR3 loop is CASSLGGTYEQYF. The CDR3 region has the DNA TGTGCCAGCAGCTTGGGAGGGACCTACGAGCAGTACTTC.